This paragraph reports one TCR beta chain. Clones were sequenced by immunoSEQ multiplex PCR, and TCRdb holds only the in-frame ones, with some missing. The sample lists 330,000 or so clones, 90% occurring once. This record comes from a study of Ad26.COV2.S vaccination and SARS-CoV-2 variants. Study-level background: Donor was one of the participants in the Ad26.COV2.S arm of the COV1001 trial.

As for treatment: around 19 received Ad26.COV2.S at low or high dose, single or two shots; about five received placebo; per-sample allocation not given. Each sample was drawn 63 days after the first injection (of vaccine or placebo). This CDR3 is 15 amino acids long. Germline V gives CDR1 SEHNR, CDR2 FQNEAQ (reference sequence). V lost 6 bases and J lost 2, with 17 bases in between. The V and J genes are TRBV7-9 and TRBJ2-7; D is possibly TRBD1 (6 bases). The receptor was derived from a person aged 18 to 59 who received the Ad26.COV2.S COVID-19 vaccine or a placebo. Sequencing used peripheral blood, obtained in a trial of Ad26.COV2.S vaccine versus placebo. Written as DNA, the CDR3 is TGTGCCAGCAGTCCCCCACCGGGACAACCCTACGAGCAGTACTTC. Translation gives CASSPPPGQPYEQYF.